One sample yielded the 3 T cell receptor beta chains listed below, sequenced in a study of regulatory T cells in long-lasting Graves disease. Arm-PCR of CDR3 regions and iRepertoire HTBI primers were used to build TCR beta libraries. TCRdb ran MiXCR on the multiplex PCR reads and lists one entry per CDR3 protein. The repertoire consists of some 330,000 distinct CDR3 sequences, with roughly 23% occurring once and the leading ten covering less than 30%. The time point was: persistent/refractory GD, antithyroid drugs over 5 years with positive TRAb. RNA from PBMCs was the source of the TCR library. The sample here was peripheral blood mononuclear cells (PBMCs), taken when the disease was refractory, from a patient treated with antithyroid drugs. Source of these receptors: a woman aged 40 to 49 with Graves disease.

The chain links TRBV25-1 to TRBJ1-6; 9 bases align to TRBD1. The CDR3 consists of 14 residues. V dropped 6 bases and J dropped 9; count of bases not matched to a gene: 6. The germline gives CDR1 MGHDK, CDR2 SYGVNS. The CDR3 DNA sequence: TGTGCCAGCAGACGGACAGGGGATGTTTCACCCCTCCACTTT. This codes for CASRRTGDVSPLHF.

This clonotype was seen many times. The chain links TRBV12-3 or TRBV12-4 to TRBJ2-7; possibly TRBD1 for D (5 bases). V lost 3 bases, J lost 7 bases, and 22 bases lay in between. The CDR3 is 16 amino acids. As DNA, the CDR3 is TGTGCCAGCAGTTTGCAGTGGGGCCTACCTGGAGATGAGCAGTACTTC. It is translated as CASSLQWGLPGDEQYF.

The chain has TRBV5-1 and TRBJ2-7; D is undetermined. V was trimmed by 4 bases and J by 7 bases, leaving 18 bases between them. Germline values: CDR1 SGHRS, CDR2 YFSETQ. The CDR3 is made up of 14 amino acids. The CDR3 sequence: CASSPPSPVWEQYF. DNA of the CDR3: TGCGCCAGCAGCCCTCCGTCACCCGTGTGGGAGCAGTACTTC.